This T cell receptor beta chain comes out of a study of tumor-infiltrating lymphocytes in primary liver carcinoma. About the study: Roughly 3.5 to 7.13 million productive TCRbeta reads were obtained per sample, with similar numbers across tissue types. Findings of the study overall: Tumor region pairs showed greater overlap than either tumor-adjacent or tumor-blood pairs did.

A primer in the constant region served to generate TCR beta cDNA from about 480 ng of total RNA. Researchers made the TCR beta libraries by running three nested multiplex PCR rounds with slightly modified ARM-PCR. Both of the initial two PCR rounds ran for approximately 10 cycles and employed TRBV1-TRBV30 forward primers alongside a C-beta reverse primer. Each CDR3 protein gets one entry after TCRdb re-called the multiplex PCR reads with MiXCR. Among 90,000 to 140,000 distinct CDR3 sequences listed, 80% to 85% were seen once. In regard to this clonotype: The antigen is unknown.

Between roughly 17 and 31 mg of unsorted bulk tissue served as the source from which RNA and DNA were co-extracted. The cohort consisted of patients whose primary liver carcinoma was surgically resected. Per germline, CDR1 MNHNY and CDR2 SVGAGI (reference sequence). Trimming cost V 2 bases and J 1 base, with 18 bases left between them. This CDR3 is 18 amino acids long. The V gene is TRBV6-6, the J gene TRBJ1-3; D not certain. The TCR originated in a man aged 35 to 55 with primary liver carcinoma and hepatitis B virus infection. Sequenced: liver tumor tissue from sampling region 3. Subset in this sample: tumor region T3, left-lateral pole. The CDR3 sequence: CASSYGLLGVHSGNTIYF. The CDR3 DNA follows: TGTGCCAGCAGTTACGGATTACTGGGAGTCCATTCTGGAAACACCATATATTTT.